Reported below is one T cell receptor (beta chain). This sample was taken from a study of T cells in Graves' hyperthyroidism and ophthalmopathy. The CDR3 regions of TCR beta were amplified from RNA transcripts. HTBI primers drove first-round RT-PCR of the TCR CDR3. TCRdb analysed the multiplex PCR reads with MiXCR anew, one entry per CDR3 protein. The sample records hundreds of thousands of distinct CDR3 sequences, around 13% being singletons. The CDR3 consists of 14 residues. V lost 5 bases to trimming and J lost 3 bases, with 11 bases between them. Germline values: CDR1 SGHVS, CDR2 FQNEAQ. This chain joins TRBV7-8 and TRBJ1-5; D not resolved. The material sequenced was blood. This receptor was obtained from a woman aged 40 to 50 with Graves' ophthalmopathy. The CDR3 region has the DNA TGTGCCAGCAGCCCTGACGTTTCCAATCAGCCCCAGCATTTT. Protein sequence: CASSPDVSNQPQHF.